These T cell receptor beta chains were read from a single sample in a study of blood T cells in healthy people across ages. TCRdb called the 5' RACE reads again in MiXCR, with one record for every CDR3 protein. The profile shows about a million distinct CDR3 sequences, approximately 50% of them singletons. Sequencing used blood. These receptors came from a woman aged 55-69 years in good health. CDR3s include the opening cysteine and the closing phenylalanine or tryptophan. Each record gives: J gene, V gene, CDR3 length, D gene, clone size, CDR3 DNA, CDR3 protein. A D gene is named only where the DNA matches it firmly. The size of a clone is reported for some rows only, either as once, few or many, or as a class for expanded clones.

>TRBJ2-5|TRBV27|11|.|few
TGTGCCAGCAGTATGGGAAGGACCCAGTACTTC
CASSMGRTQYF
>TRBJ1-1|TRBV7-2|15|TRBD1|.
TGTGCCAGCAGCCGGTGGGACAGGGGGGCCAATGAAGCTTTCTTT
CASSRWDRGANEAFF
>TRBJ2-3|TRBV12-3/TRBV12-4|16|.|few
TGTGCCAGCAGTTTCGCATCCTGGGGGGGCACAGATACGCAGTATTTT
CASSFASWGGTDTQYF
>TRBJ1-2|TRBV6-6|15|TRBD1|.
TGTGCCAGCACCCCGCAGGACAGGGGCTTCAGAGGCTACACCTTC
CASTPQDRGFRGYTF
>TRBJ1-6|TRBV7-2|16|.|.
TGTGCCAGCAGCCTTCTGGATGGAGGGGGTTATTCACCCCTCCACTTT
CASSLLDGGGYSPLHF
>TRBJ2-3|TRBV12-3/TRBV12-4|17|.|.
TGTGCCAGCATCCAACTTTTAGATGGACTCGCGGGAGATACGCAGTATTTT
CASIQLLDGLAGDTQYF
>TRBJ2-5|TRBV27|15|TRBD2|few
TGTGCCAGCCGCAGTTTATCTGCGGGAGCAGAGACCCAGTACTTC
CASRSLSAGAETQYF
>TRBJ2-7|TRBV6-5|14|.|.
TGTGCCAGCAGCGAGAACTACCAAAACTACGAGCAGTACTTC
CASSENYQNYEQYF
>TRBJ2-1|TRBV11-2|16|TRBD2|.
TGTGCCAGCAGCGTTACTAGCGGGAGGACCTACAATGAGCAGTTCTTC
CASSVTSGRTYNEQFF
>TRBJ2-7|TRBV3-1|13|TRBD2|few
TGTGCCAGCAGCCAGTATGCGGGAGCCGAGCAGTACTTC
CASSQYAGAEQYF
>TRBJ2-7|TRBV10-3|15|.|.
TGTGCCATCAGTGATATCTCAGCGCGGGCCTACGAGCAGTACTTC
CAISDISARAYEQYF
>TRBJ2-5|TRBV5-4|14|TRBD2|.
TGTGCCAGCAGCTTAAGACTAGCGGGACCCAAGCAGTACTTC
CASSLRLAGPKQYF
>TRBJ2-7|TRBV6-5|17|TRBD2|.
TGTGCCAGCAGTTACTCTGGGCGTCGGGGGAGGGCCGACGAGCAGTACTTC
CASSYSGRRGRADEQYF
>TRBJ2-7|TRBV12-3/TRBV12-4|13|.|few
TGTGCCAGCAGTTTTGATTACTCCTACGAGCAGTACTTC
CASSFDYSYEQYF
>TRBJ2-5|TRBV7-9|15|TRBD2|.
TGTGCCAGCAGCTTAACTAGCGTAAACCAAGAGACCCAGTACTTC
CASSLTSVNQETQYF
>TRBJ2-7|TRBV20-1|14|.|.
TGCAGTGTGATGACAGAACACCCACCCTACGAGCAGTACTTC
CSVMTEHPPYEQYF
>TRBJ2-7|TRBV6-2/TRBV6-3|13|.|.
TGTGCCAGCCAGGACTATAGACTCTACGAGCAGTACTTC
CASQDYRLYEQYF
>TRBJ2-3|TRBV7-2|15|.|few
TGTGCCAGCAGCTTAGCGCTGTCGGAGACAGATACGCAGTATTTT
CASSLALSETDTQYF
>TRBJ1-2|TRBV29-1|11|.|.
TGCAGCGCTAAGGAGGACTATGGCTACACCTTC
CSAKEDYGYTF
>TRBJ1-2|TRBV4-3|14|.|once
TGCGCCAGCAGCCAAGATGTGGAGTACTATGGCTACACCTTC
CASSQDVEYYGYTF
>TRBJ2-7|TRBV29-1|10|.|few
TGCAGCGTTTGGGGCGGCGAGCAGTACTTC
CSVWGGEQYF
>TRBJ2-7|TRBV6-4|14|.|.
TGTGCCAGCAGTGACCGAGACAGCCGTTACGAGCAGTACTTC
CASSDRDSRYEQYF
>TRBJ2-5|TRBV27|16|TRBD2|.
TGTGCCAGCAAAGAATACGGGACTAGCGGTACAGAGACCCAGTACTTC
CASKEYGTSGTETQYF
>TRBJ2-2|TRBV9|17|TRBD2|.
TGTGCCAGCAGCCCTCACGGCGGGAGGGCGGTCACCGGGGAGCTGTTTTTT
CASSPHGGRAVTGELFF
>TRBJ2-1|TRBV28|16|TRBD2|few
TGTGCCAGCAGTTACAAGCGGGAGGGGTTGGACAATGAGCAGTTCTTC
CASSYKREGLDNEQFF
>TRBJ2-3|TRBV10-3|13|.|.
TGTGCCATGCGGGACGGATACACAGATACGCAGTATTTT
CAMRDGYTDTQYF
>TRBJ1-2|TRBV20-1|14|TRBD1|.
TGCAGTGCGGGACAGGGGGCGGATTCTGCCGGCTACACCTTC
CSAGQGADSAGYTF
>TRBJ2-7|TRBV29-1|15|.|.
TGCAGCGTTGAAGGGTCAGGGGCCGCGATGGGCGAGCAGTACTTC
CSVEGSGAAMGEQYF
>TRBJ2-1|TRBV6-6|16|.|.
TGTGCCAGCAGTTTAGGTCCGAGTAATGTAGGGCTTGAGCAGTTCTTC
CASSLGPSNVGLEQFF
>TRBJ2-7|TRBV29-1|14|.|.
TGCAGCGTTGAGGAATTACTCCCCCCCTACGAGCAGTACTTC
CSVEELLPPYEQYF
>TRBJ2-1|TRBV20-1|16|.|.
TGCAGTGCCAGAGGTTCCCGGGGACCGCCGTACAATGAGCAGTTCTTC
CSARGSRGPPYNEQFF